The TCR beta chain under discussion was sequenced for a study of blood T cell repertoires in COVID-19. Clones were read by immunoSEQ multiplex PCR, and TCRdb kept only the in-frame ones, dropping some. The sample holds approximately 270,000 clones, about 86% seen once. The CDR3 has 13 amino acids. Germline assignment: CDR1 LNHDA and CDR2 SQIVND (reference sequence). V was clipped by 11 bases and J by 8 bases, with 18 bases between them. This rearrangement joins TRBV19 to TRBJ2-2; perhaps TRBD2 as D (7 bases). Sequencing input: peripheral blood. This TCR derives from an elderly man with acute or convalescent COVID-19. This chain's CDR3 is CAGGALSPGELFF. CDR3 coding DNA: TGTGCCGGGGGGGCCTTATCCCCGGGGGAGCTGTTTTTT. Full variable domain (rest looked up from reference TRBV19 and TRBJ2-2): DGGITQSPKYLFRKEGQNVTLSCEQNLNHDAMYWYRQDPGQGLRLIYYSQIVNDFQKGDIAEGYSVSREKKESFPLTVTSAQKNPTAFYLCAGGALSPGELFFGEGSRLTVL.